This TCR beta chain emerged from a study of T cell changes during pregnancy in multiple sclerosis. Clones were sequenced by immunoSEQ multiplex PCR, and TCRdb holds only the in-frame ones, with some missing. This table holds about 70,000 clones, around nine tenths found once. V lost 0 bases to trimming and J lost 4 bases; unmatched junction nucleotides: 11. Germline CDR1 is SGHDN and CDR2 is FVKESK. The CDR3 is 17 residues long. This chain joins TRBV14 and TRBJ1-2; TRBD1 agrees at 7 bases. The material sequenced was peripheral blood, taken in the third trimester of pregnancy. This clonotype was sampled from a female donor in good health, enrolled as a control in a pregnancy study. This chain's CDR3 is CASSQDSGGGKSYGYTF. CDR3 sequence (DNA): TGTGCCAGCAGCCAAGATTCAGGGGGAGGCAAGAGCTATGGCTACACCTTC.